The next 32 T cell receptor beta chains were all read from a single sample in a study of T cell responses to AZD1222 COVID-19 vaccine. Generated by immunoSEQ multiplex PCR, the TCRdb table keeps only in-frame clones and is missing some. This sample has 120,000 to 150,000 clones, with 88% found just once. The sequences come from peripheral blood, collected on day 0 of MenACWY control vaccination. Receptors originate from an adult in good health.

CDR3 coding DNA: TGCGCCAGCAGCTTGGCGGGGGAAACTGAAGCTTTCTTT. It codes for CASSLAGETEAFF. The V call is TRBV5-1, the J call TRBJ1-1; the D gene is possibly TRBD1 (5 bases). Between the trimmed V and J ends, which lost 0 bases and 5 bases, there was a span of 8 bases. CDR3 length: 13 residues. The germline V gene encodes CDR1 SGHRS and CDR2 YFSETQ.

The J gene is TRBJ2-7, the V gene TRBV5-1; 11 bases map to TRBD2. Unmatched junction bases numbered 3, after V lost 6 bases and J lost 1 base. The germline V gene encodes CDR1 SGHRS and CDR2 YFSETQ. The CDR3 totals 14 residues. CDR3 coding DNA: TGCGCCAGCAACCTAGCGGGAGGATCCTACGAGCAGTACTTC. Translating gives CASNLAGGSYEQYF.

The V and J genes are TRBV28 and TRBJ1-1, with D tentatively TRBD1 (5 bases). The CDR3 sequence is 16 residues long. Trimming took 6 bases from V and 1 from J, leaving 18 bases between them. In germline, CDR1 is MDHEN, CDR2 SYDVKM. DNA of the CDR3: TGTGCCAGCAGCCCACCCCCGGGACGGAGGAACACTGAAGCTTTCTTT. Translating it yields CASSPPPGRRNTEAFF. Variable domain in full (rest from reference TRBV28 and TRBJ1-1): DVKVTQSSRYLVKRTGEKVFLECVQDMDHENMFWYRQDPGLGLRLIYFSYDVKMKEKGDIPEGYSVSREKKERFSLILESASTNQTSMYLCASSPPPGRRNTEAFFGQGTRLTVV.

This chain joins TRBV5-1 and TRBJ2-3; 9 bases agree with TRBD1. The CDR3 spans 15 residues. Germline assignment: CDR1 SGHRS and CDR2 YFSETQ. The trim removed 3 bases at V and 3 bases at J, leaving 5 bases unmatched. CDR3 bases: TGCGCCAGCAGCTGGGGGACAGGGAGGACAGATACGCAGTATTTT. It codes for CASSWGTGRTDTQYF. Supplemented by reference TRBV5-1 and TRBJ2-3, the full variable domain reads KAGVTQTPRYLIKTRGQQVTLSCSPISGHRSVSWYQQTPGQGLQFLFEYFSETQRNKGNFPGRFSGRQFSNSRSEMNVSTLELGDSALYLCASSWGTGRTDTQYFGPGTRLTVL.

The chain carries TRBV6-2 or TRBV6-3 and TRBJ2-7; D may be TRBD1 (5 bases). V was pared by 2 bases and J by 4 bases, with 9 bases between. In germline, CDR1 is MNHEY, CDR2 SVGEGT. This CDR3 is built from 13 residues. The CDR3 loop is CASSYPTVYEQYF. The CDR3 DNA follows: TGTGCCAGCAGTTACCCGACAGTTTACGAGCAGTACTTC.

J is TRBJ2-3 and V is TRBV24-1, with D uncertain. There are 11 residues in the CDR3. Per the germline V gene, CDR1 is KGHDR and CDR2 is SFDVKD. V was clipped by 3 bases and J by 6 bases, with 3 bases between them. The CDR3 is CATSDLDTQYF. In nucleotides, the CDR3 is TGTGCCACCAGTGATCTTGATACGCAGTATTTT.

The V and J genes are TRBV21-1 and TRBJ2-7; TRBD2 is the table's D call and was not checked against the DNA. TRBV21-1 is described as a pseudogene. CDR3 length equals 16 residues. The CDR3 loop reads CASSTAVGESSYEQYF. DNA of the CDR3: TGTGCCAGCAGCACGGCAGTCGGAGAATCTTCCTACGAGCAGTACTTC.

The rearrangement uses TRBV10-3 and TRBJ1-3; unclear D gene. CDR3 size: 13 residues. Per the germline V gene, CDR1 is ENHRY and CDR2 is SYGVKD. Trimming removed 10 bases from V and 7 bases from J, with 17 bases in between. This CDR3 is CASQQQIRNTIYF. Written as DNA, the CDR3 is TGTGCCAGCCAGCAACAGATCCGGAACACCATATATTTT.

This clone showed up just once. The V call is TRBV7-3, the J call TRBJ1-1; perhaps TRBD1 as D (5 bases). Looked up from germline, CDR1 is SGHTA and CDR2 is FQGTGA. V lost 4 bases to trimming and J lost 8 bases, with 14 bases between them. This CDR3 region has 13 residues. CDR3 DNA: TGTGCCAGCAGCTGGGGACTAAGCCAAGAAGCTTTCTTT. This codes for CASSWGLSQEAFF.

The CDR3 bases are TGTGCCAGCAGCTTCATCCCCGGTTACGAGCAGTACTTC. This translates into CASSFIPGYEQYF. The chain carries TRBV6-2 or TRBV6-3 and TRBJ2-7; D is unclear. The CDR3 runs to 13 residues. Germline loops: CDR1 MNHEY, CDR2 SVGEGT. V was shortened by 6 bases and J by 4 bases, with 13 bases between the two germline ends.

The table lists this clone with a few counts. Other nucleotide sequences from this sample produce the same CDR3. The rearrangement joins TRBV6-5 to TRBJ1-2; D not resolved. Deletions cut 6 bases from V and 1 base from J, with 6 bases between. The CDR3 totals 12 residues. Germline V gene lookup returns CDR1 MNHEY and CDR2 SVGAGI. Here the CDR3 DNA reads TGTGCCAGCAGCCCGATTAACTATGGCTACACCTTC. Protein: CASSPINYGYTF.

This rearrangement joins TRBV6-5 to TRBJ1-5; 8 nucleotides agree with TRBD1. CDR1 MNHEY and CDR2 SVGAGI come from the germline V gene. V lost 4 bases to trimming and J lost 6 bases; unmatched junction nucleotides: 5. CDR3 length: 14 amino acids. CDR3 residues: CASSSQGGAQPQHF. DNA for the CDR3: TGTGCCAGCAGTTCACAGGGGGGGGCTCAGCCCCAGCATTTT.

The chain carries TRBV29-1 and TRBJ1-1; TRBD1 agrees at 7 bases. The CDR3 has 13 residues. V gave up 7 bases and J gave up 4 bases; unmatched junction bases: 9. Germline V gives CDR1 SQVTM, CDR2 ANQGSEA. The CDR3 region is CSALGQYGTEAFF. The CDR3 DNA follows: TGCAGCGCCCTGGGACAGTACGGCACTGAAGCTTTCTTT.

The chain joins TRBV29-1 to TRBJ1-5; D gene uncertain. The CDR3 is 14 residues long. V gave up 4 bases and J gave up 0 bases, with 10 bases separating them. Germline V lookup: CDR1 SQVTM, CDR2 ANQGSEA. For the CDR3, the DNA is TGCAGCGTTGCTATCCAGAATAGCAATCAGCCCCAGCATTTT. As protein: CSVAIQNSNQPQHF.

The rearrangement uses TRBV7-2 and TRBJ2-3, with 12 bases lining up with TRBD2. Germline V gene sequence: CDR1 SGHTA, CDR2 FQGNSA. The V segment lost 5 bases and the J segment 4 bases; nucleotides outside the gene matches: 4. This CDR3 has 15 residues. The CDR3 here is CASSDRLAGADTQYF. The CDR3 DNA is TGTGCCAGCAGCGACCGACTAGCGGGAGCAGATACGCAGTATTTT.

This clone was seen only once. V and J are TRBV9 and TRBJ2-2; 8 bases are a match to TRBD2. Germline V gene data show CDR1 as SGDLS and CDR2 as YYNGEE. Trimming cost V 4 bases and J 3 bases; bases outside gene matches: 8. The CDR3 runs 16 residues. This chain's CDR3 is CASSFRLAMHTGELFF. The CDR3 nucleotides read TGTGCCAGCAGCTTCCGACTAGCGATGCACACCGGGGAGCTGTTTTTT.

The chain couples TRBV7-3 to TRBJ2-1, with 8 bases lining up with TRBD2. J was trimmed by 12 bases and V by 5 bases; bases with no gene match: 15. CDR1 is SGHTA and CDR2 is FQGTGA in the germline V gene. This CDR3 region has 15 residues. The CDR3 spells CASSPYGLALYGQFF. Written as DNA, the CDR3 is TGTGCCAGCAGCCCCTACGGACTAGCTCTTTACGGGCAGTTCTTC.

The chain employs TRBV2 and TRBJ1-5; D perhaps matches TRBD1 (5 bases). Per germline, CDR1 SNHLY and CDR2 FYNNEI. The CDR3 totals 17 residues. Trimming pared 6 bases from V and 2 bases from J, leaving 20 bases between. This chain's CDR3 is CASSLGQGRQGNQPQHF. The CDR3 region has the DNA TGTGCCAGCAGCCTCGGGCAGGGAAGGCAGGGCAATCAGCCCCAGCATTTT.

In DNA form, the CDR3 reads TGTGCCATCAGTGAGGCAAGGAGCGGGCAGGACACTGAAGCTTTCTTT. Residues: CAISEARSGQDTEAFF. The rearrangement joins TRBV10-3 to TRBJ1-1; D unresolved. The CDR3 sequence is 16 residues long. V lost 2 bases and J 3 bases, leaving 16 bases between the germline ends. CDR1 and CDR2 (germline): ENHRY, SYGVKD.

With respect to this clone: A junction boundary mismatches the germline segment, possibly from a read error. The rearrangement joins TRBV11-3 to TRBJ1-2, with D possibly TRBD1 on 5 matching bases. Germline V gene data show CDR1 as SGHNT and CDR2 as YENEEA. The CDR3 extends over 12 amino acids. This CDR3 reads CASSLGGAVAGF. Written as DNA, the CDR3 is TGTGCCAGCAGCTTAGGGGGCGCCGTCGCAGGTTTC. Together with reference TRBV11-3 and TRBJ1-2, the CDR3 gives the full variable domain: EAGVVQSPRYKIIEKKQPVAFWCNPISGHNTLYWYLQNLGQGPELLIRYENEEAVDDSQLPKDRFSAERLKGVDSTLKIQPAELGDSAVYLCASSLGGAVAGFGSGTRLTVV.

V is TRBV7-8 and J is TRBJ1-4; D remains unclear. CDR1 is SGHVS and CDR2 is FQNEAQ in the germline V gene. V was trimmed by 1 base and J by 0 bases, leaving 6 bases between them. The CDR3 is made up of 15 amino acids. The CDR3 loop is CASSLERATNEKLFF. As DNA, the CDR3 is TGTGCCAGCAGCTTAGAGCGGGCAACTAATGAAAAACTGTTTTTT.

The CDR3 DNA sequence: TGTGCCAGCAGTTCAAGGTGGTCAACTAATGAAAAACTGTTTTTT. Its protein product is CASSSRWSTNEKLFF. The chain is built from TRBV27 and TRBJ1-4; D is uncertain. V was trimmed by 4 bases and J by 0 bases, leaving 9 bases between them. This CDR3 is 15 amino acids long. CDR1 and CDR2 from the germline V gene are MNHEY and SMNVEV (reference sequence).

Only one count was recorded for this clone. The CDR3 DNA follows: TGTGCCAGCAGCCAAGCAGACGGACCCGGTTTCTTT. Protein sequence: CASSQADGPGFF. The chain carries TRBV4-2 and TRBJ1-1; the D is unclear. The CDR3 consists of 12 residues. Germline CDR1 reads LGHNA; CDR2 reads YNFKEQ. Trimming removed 1 base from V and 13 bases from J, with 13 bases in between.

V gene TRBV7-8 combines with J gene TRBJ1-3; perhaps TRBD1 as D (5 bases). From germline, CDR1 is SGHVS and CDR2 FQNEAQ. V lost 4 bases and J lost 4, with 20 bases in between. The CDR3 is 17 amino acids. The CDR3 DNA sequence: TGTGCCAGCAGCTCTCCCTCGGGAAGGGGAGAAGGAAACACCATATATTTT. As protein: CASSSPSGRGEGNTIYF.

The chain recombines TRBV7-2 with TRBJ2-7; TRBD2 is a possible D gene (5 bases). V lost 2 bases to trimming and J lost 0 bases, with 14 bases between them. The CDR3 sequence is 16 residues long. Germline CDR1 SGHTA, CDR2 FQGNSA. The DNA for the CDR3 is TGTGCCAGCAGCTTACTCGGGAACGGTGGCTCCTACGAGCAGTACTTC. Its translation: CASSLLGNGGSYEQYF.

This chain's CDR3 is CASSLSPKTSGSPTKGEQFF. In DNA form, the CDR3 reads TGCGCCAGCAGCCTGTCTCCGAAGACTAGCGGGAGCCCGACGAAGGGTGAGCAGTTCTTC. This chain connects TRBV4-1 to TRBJ2-1; 12 nucleotides line up with TRBD2. The CDR3 has 20 amino acids. In germline, CDR1 is MGHRA, CDR2 YSYEKL. The V and J ends lost 4 bases and 9 bases, in that order; junction bases with no gene match: 22.

The rearrangement joins TRBV6-2 or TRBV6-3 to TRBJ2-7; 8 nucleotides match TRBD1. The J segment lost 3 bases and the V segment lost 2 bases, leaving 3 bases of the junction unmatched. The CDR3 runs 14 residues. Germline lookup yields CDR1 MNHEY and CDR2 SVGEGT. CDR3 DNA sequence: TGTGCCAGCAGTTACGTCGGGACAGGCTACGAGCAGTACTTC. Amino acid sequence: CASSYVGTGYEQYF.

The chain is built from TRBV7-8 and TRBJ2-3, with 9 bases fitting TRBD1. Germline V CDR1 and CDR2: SGHVS, FQNEAQ. The V segment lost 4 bases and the J segment 10 bases; nucleotides outside the gene matches: 6. CDR3 size: 13 residues. CDR3 amino acids: CASSSRDRVAQYF. The CDR3 DNA sequence: TGTGCCAGCAGCTCCCGGGACAGGGTAGCGCAGTATTTT.

The chain joins TRBV5-1 to TRBJ2-2, with D hard to call. V gave up 5 bases and J gave up 6 bases, with 11 bases separating them. Germline CDR1 SGHRS, CDR2 YFSETQ. The CDR3 contains 13 residues. The CDR3 DNA reads TGCGCCAGCAGTCCAGATCCCTCCGGGGAGCTGTTTTTT. It is translated as CASSPDPSGELFF.

This clone was detected only once. The gene calls are TRBV4-3 and TRBJ1-2, with D unresolved. The CDR3 extends over 16 amino acids. Germline V gene sequence: CDR1 LGHNA, CDR2 YSLEER. Trimming left V 0 bases short and J 4 bases short, with 15 bases between. The CDR3: CASSQDRRLVGYGYTF. The DNA for the CDR3 is TGCGCCAGCAGCCAAGACCGGAGGTTGGTGGGCTATGGCTACACCTTC.

The chain uses TRBV6-5 and TRBJ1-5, with TRBD1 matching 7 bases. The CDR3 sequence is 15 residues long. V dropped 5 bases and J dropped 1; count of bases not matched to a gene: 5. CDR1 is MNHEY and CDR2 is SVGAGI in the germline V gene. CDR3 loop: CASSRQGGSNQPQHF. CDR3 bases: TGTGCCAGCAGTCGACAGGGCGGGAGCAATCAGCCCCAGCATTTT.

The chain recombines TRBV5-1 with TRBJ1-1; weak D call: TRBD1 (5 bases). The germline V gene encodes CDR1 SGHRS and CDR2 YFSETQ. The CDR3 has 13 residues. V was shortened by 1 base and J by 4 bases, with 8 bases between the two germline ends. The CDR3 nucleotides are TGCGCCAGCAGCTTGCAGGGCGGCACTGAAGCTTTCTTT. This sequence encodes CASSLQGGTEAFF.